These 31 T cell receptor beta chains came from one sample sequenced in a study of blood T cell repertoires in COVID-19. Repertoires were generated with immunoSEQ multiplex PCR, while TCRdb's copy carries only in-frame clones and drops some. The table has about 84,000 clones, 80% to 90% seen once. Sequenced material: peripheral blood. The source is an elderly woman with acute or convalescent COVID-19.

The chain links TRBV6-2 or TRBV6-3 to TRBJ2-7; no reliable D call. CDR1 MNHEY and CDR2 SVGEGT come from the germline V gene. V was trimmed by 0 bases and J by 7 bases, leaving 13 bases between them. The CDR3 has 14 residues. Here the CDR3 DNA reads TGTGCCAGCAGTTACTCGGGCACCCCCAAGGAGCAGTACTTC. Translation gives CASSYSGTPKEQYF.

The chain is built from TRBV29-1 and TRBJ2-7, with no clear D. Germline assignment: CDR1 SQVTM and CDR2 ANQGSEA. This CDR3 has 12 residues. Trimming took 5 bases from V and 0 from J, leaving 8 bases between them. As DNA, the CDR3 is TGCAGCGTTCAAGTTCTCTCCTACGAGCAGTACTTC. Protein sequence: CSVQVLSYEQYF.

This sequence joins TRBV3-1 (or the pseudogene TRBV3-2) and TRBJ2-1; D perhaps matches TRBD1 (5 bases). The CDR3 sequence is 12 residues long. The ends were cut back, 4 bases at V and 7 bases at J, with 8 bases in the middle. The germline V gene has CDR1 LGHDT and CDR2 YNNKEL (reference sequence). This chain's CDR3 is CASSLRVNEQFF. CDR3 nucleotide sequence: TGTGCCAGCAGCCTCAGGGTTAATGAGCAGTTCTTC.

The chain employs TRBV29-1 and TRBJ2-7, with TRBD1 identical over 10 bases. The V gene's germline CDR1 is SQVTM and CDR2 ANQGSEA. Trimming removed 3 bases from V and 4 bases from J; junction bases left unmatched: 3. The CDR3 is made up of 13 amino acids. CDR3 amino acids: CSVEGQGLYEQYF. CDR3 bases: TGCAGCGTTGAGGGACAGGGGCTGTACGAGCAGTACTTC.

The chain carries TRBV21-1 and TRBJ2-3; the table assigns TRBD2, which was not confirmed against the DNA. TRBV21-1 is a pseudogene segment. This CDR3 comprises 15 residues. The CDR3 DNA follows: TGTGCCAGCACTCTTAGCGGGGGGGTAGAGGATACGCAGTATTTT. It specifies CASTLSGGVEDTQYF.

This clone was detected only a few times. This rearrangement joins TRBV7-9 to TRBJ2-7, with D possibly matching TRBD1 (5 bases). Germline V gene data show CDR1 as SEHNR and CDR2 as FQNEAQ (reference sequence). V lost 4 bases to trimming and J lost 2 bases, with 15 bases between them. This CDR3 is built from 15 residues. CDR3 protein: CASSSQDKSPYEQYF. The CDR3 region has the DNA TGTGCCAGCAGCTCACAGGACAAATCCCCCTACGAGCAGTACTTC.

The V call is TRBV20-1, the J call TRBJ1-4; 8 nucleotides match TRBD1. Germline V CDR1 and CDR2: DFQATT, SNEGSKA (reference sequence). J was trimmed by 8 bases and V by 3 bases; bases with no gene match: 11. The CDR3 length is 15 residues. The CDR3 nucleotides are TGCAGTGCTAGTCCTCTCAGGGGGCAGGAGGAAAAACTGTTTTTT. It encodes CSASPLRGQEEKLFF.

The J gene is TRBJ2-3, the V gene TRBV5-4; 7 nucleotides line up with TRBD2. The CDR3 is 14 residues long. The germline V gene encodes CDR1 SGHNT and CDR2 YYREEE (reference sequence). V lost 0 bases, J lost 3 bases, and 1 base stayed unmatched. CDR3 DNA sequence: TGTGCCAGCAGCTTGGGCGGGGGAACAGATACGCAGTATTTT. Translation gives CASSLGGGTDTQYF.

The chain has TRBV6-5 and TRBJ2-7; 7 bases are a match to TRBD2. The CDR3 is 14 residues long. Germline loops: CDR1 MNHEY, CDR2 SVGAGI. J was trimmed by 0 bases and V by 4 bases; bases with no gene match: 3. CDR3 in amino acids: CASSSGTNSYEQYF. CDR3 DNA: TGTGCCAGCAGTTCCGGGACTAACTCCTACGAGCAGTACTTC.

This CDR3 is CASSQEGGGELFF. The DNA for the CDR3 is TGCGCCAGCAGCCAGGAAGGAGGCGGGGAGCTGTTTTTT. The chain combines TRBV4-3 with TRBJ2-2, with D tentatively TRBD2 (5 bases). This CDR3 has 13 amino acids. With 3 bases removed from V and 7 bases from J, the gap between germline ends came to 9 bases. CDR1 is LGHNA and CDR2 is YSLEER in the germline V gene.

This clone has a handful of counts. The chain carries TRBV28 and TRBJ1-6, with D perhaps matching TRBD1 (6 bases). The V end lost 5 bases, the J end lost 6 bases, and 11 bases lay between the germline ends. The CDR3 length is 14 residues. Germline lookup yields CDR1 MDHEN and CDR2 SYDVKM. The CDR3 DNA reads as TGTGCCAGCAGTAACAGGGCGGGTAATTCACCCCTCCACTTT. It specifies CASSNRAGNSPLHF.

The V gene is TRBV4-2, the J gene TRBJ2-5, with TRBD1 matching over 7 bases. The V segment lost 5 bases and the J segment 4 bases; nucleotides outside the gene matches: 10. This CDR3 contains 15 residues. CDR1 is LGHNA and CDR2 is YNFKEQ in the germline V gene. CDR3 sequence reads: CASSYSGQSVETQYF. The CDR3 DNA reads as TGTGCCAGCAGCTACTCGGGACAGAGTGTAGAGACCCAGTACTTC.

The gene calls are TRBV5-1 and TRBJ1-1; D gene ambiguous. Germline loops: CDR1 SGHRS, CDR2 YFSETQ. The germline V and J ends were trimmed by 4 bases and 1 base, with 11 bases remaining between them. The CDR3 is 14 residues long. Here the CDR3 DNA reads TGCGCCAGCAGCCGAATAGACTGGAACACTGAAGCTTTCTTT. This gives the protein CASSRIDWNTEAFF.

The chain links TRBV2 to TRBJ1-4; 9 bases fit TRBD1. This CDR3 region has 14 residues. J lost 7 bases, V lost 5 bases, and 5 bases had no gene match. The germline V gene encodes CDR1 SNHLY and CDR2 FYNNEI. The CDR3 loop is CASSTGTGIEKLFF. CDR3 DNA sequence: TGTGCCAGCAGTACCGGGACAGGGATTGAAAAACTGTTTTTT. Complete variable domain (other parts from reference TRBV2 and TRBJ1-4): EPEVTQTPSHQVTQMGQEVILRCVPISNHLYFYWYRQILGQKVEFLVSFYNNEISEKSEIFDDQFSVERPDGSNFTLKIRSTKLEDSAMYFCASSTGTGIEKLFFGSGTQLSVL.

The rearrangement links TRBV29-1 to TRBJ2-7; D unresolved. The CDR3 contains 12 residues. CDR1 and CDR2 from the germline V gene are SQVTM and ANQGSEA. The V and J ends lost 5 bases and 3 bases respectively, with 11 bases between them. The CDR3 loop is CSVQTDYYEQYF. The CDR3 nucleotides read TGCAGCGTTCAAACAGATTACTACGAGCAGTACTTC.

The chain joins TRBV5-1 to TRBJ1-3; possibly TRBD1 for D (6 bases). V was pared by 0 bases and J by 3 bases, with 13 bases between. The germline gives CDR1 SGHRS, CDR2 YFSETQ. The CDR3 spans 16 residues. CDR3 loop: CASSLAGTQFGNTIYF. Written as DNA, the CDR3 is TGCGCCAGCAGCTTGGCCGGGACACAGTTTGGAAACACCATATATTTT.

This chain connects TRBV2 to TRBJ2-3, with D possibly TRBD1 on 6 matching bases. Germline lookup yields CDR1 SNHLY and CDR2 FYNNEI. CDR3 length equals 14 residues. The V gene lost 11 bases and the J gene lost 0 bases, with 15 bases spanning the gap. The DNA of the CDR3 is TGTGCCGGTTCCGGGACATTGAGCACAGATACGCAGTATTTT. This encodes CAGSGTLSTDTQYF.

V and J are TRBV11-3 and TRBJ1-1; the match to TRBD1 covers 7 bases. V was pared by 6 bases and J by 7 bases, with 11 bases of the junction left unmatched. Germline V lookup: CDR1 SGHNT, CDR2 YENEEA. This CDR3 comprises 14 residues. CDR3: CASSSLRQGREAFF. The CDR3 region has the DNA TGTGCCAGCAGTTCGCTCCGACAGGGACGTGAAGCTTTCTTT. Looking up the rest from reference TRBV11-3 and TRBJ1-1 gives the full variable domain: EAGVVQSPRYKIIEKKQPVAFWCNPISGHNTLYWYLQNLGQGPELLIRYENEEAVDDSQLPKDRFSAERLKGVDSTLKIQPAELGDSAVYLCASSSLRQGREAFFGQGTRLTVV.

V and J are TRBV5-6 and TRBJ1-2; D remains ambiguous. CDR3 size: 15 residues. Trimming pared 1 base from V and 8 bases from J, leaving 18 bases between. CDR1 SGHDT and CDR2 YYEEEE come from the germline V gene. CDR3 sequence: CASSLSFSNPRGYTF. CDR3 nucleotide sequence: TGTGCCAGCAGCTTGAGCTTTTCCAACCCGCGCGGCTACACCTTC.

This rearrangement joins TRBV3-1 (or the pseudogene TRBV3-2) to TRBJ2-3, with 12 bases that match TRBD1. The V gene end was trimmed by 2 bases and the J gene end by 2 bases; junction bases not matched to a gene: 5. The germline CDR1 and CDR2 sequences are LGHDT and YNNKEL (reference sequence). This CDR3 is built from 17 residues. The CDR3 DNA reads TGTGCCAGCAGCCAAATGGGACAGGGGGCTTACACAGATACGCAGTATTTT. Translating gives CASSQMGQGAYTDTQYF.

This clone occurred a few times. The gene calls are TRBV5-5 and TRBJ1-3; 7 nucleotides agree with TRBD1. The CDR3 has 15 residues. Germline assignment: CDR1 SGHKS and CDR2 YYEKEE (reference sequence). V lost 4 bases to trimming and J lost 4 bases; unmatched junction nucleotides: 8. For the CDR3, the DNA is TGTGCCAGCAGCGTTAAACAGGGGACCGGAAACACCATATATTTT. It encodes CASSVKQGTGNTIYF. Full variable domain (missing parts from reference TRBV5-5 and TRBJ1-3): DAGVTQSPTHLIKTRGQQVTLRCSPISGHKSVSWYQQVLGQGPQFIFQYYEKEERGRGNFPDRFSARQFPNYSSELNVNALLLGDSALYLCASSVKQGTGNTIYFGEGSWLTVV.

V usage is TRBV23-1 and J usage is TRBJ2-3; 11 bases line up with TRBD2. TRBV23-1 is an ORF; its function is uncertain. This CDR3 has 20 amino acids. V shed 0 bases, J shed 1 base, and the junction held 12 bases outside the gene matches. The CDR3 DNA reads as TGCGCCAGCAGTCAATCGAAGGTGTCTAGCGGGGGGCGCTGCACAGATACGCAGTATTTT. It yields the protein CASSQSKVSSGGRCTDTQYF.

The chain uses TRBV14 and TRBJ1-1, with 10 bases aligning to TRBD1. V was pared by 8 bases and J by 7 bases, with 13 bases of the junction left unmatched. The CDR3 has 15 amino acids. CDR1 and CDR2 (germline): SGHDN, FVKESK. Here the CDR3 DNA reads TGTGCCAGCCCCTCCGGGCAGACAGGGGGCAGTGAAGCTTTCTTT. It encodes CASPSGQTGGSEAFF. The complete variable domain, with remaining parts taken from reference TRBV14 and TRBJ1-1, reads EAGVTQFPSHSVIEKGQTVTLRCDPISGHDNLYWYRRVMGKEIKFLLHFVKESKQDESGMPNNRFLAERTGGTYSTLKVQPAELEDSGVYFCASPSGQTGGSEAFFGQGTRLTVV.

This chain connects TRBV30 to TRBJ2-7; D ambiguous. Germline V gene sequence: CDR1 GTSNPN, CDR2 SVGIG (reference sequence). The V and J ends lost 1 base and 5 bases respectively, with 12 bases between them. The CDR3 extends over 13 amino acids. Here the CDR3 reads CAWSGPARDEQYF. In nucleotides, the CDR3 is TGTGCCTGGAGTGGCCCAGCCCGGGACGAGCAGTACTTC.

The rearrangement links TRBV5-6 to TRBJ2-5; 7 bases are shared with TRBD2. With 1 base clipped from V and 0 bases from J, the junction kept 6 bases outside the gene matches. The CDR3 runs 16 residues. The germline V gene has CDR1 SGHDT and CDR2 YYEEEE. CDR3 DNA: TGTGCCAGCAGCTTGACGGCGGGGGACCACCAAGAGACCCAGTACTTC. This sequence encodes CASSLTAGDHQETQYF.

The gene calls are TRBV3-1 (or the pseudogene TRBV3-2) and TRBJ1-5, with TRBD1 as a possible D gene (6 bases). Germline V gives CDR1 LGHDT, CDR2 YNNKEL (reference sequence). The CDR3 extends over 13 amino acids. Trimming pared 5 bases from V and 7 bases from J, leaving 12 bases between. CDR3 sequence (DNA): TGTGCCAGCAGCTCAGGGGTGGGACAGCCCCAGCATTTT. This gives the protein CASSSGVGQPQHF.

This chain uses TRBV3-1 (or the pseudogene TRBV3-2) with TRBJ2-7; TRBD2 is a possible D gene (5 bases). Germline-derived CDR1 and CDR2 are LGHDT and YNNKEL (reference sequence). This CDR3 region has 15 residues. V was clipped by 4 bases and J by 7 bases, with 20 bases between them. CDR3 coding DNA: TGTGCCAGCAGCCCCCTTGCGGGCGGTTCCTCTGAGCAGTACTTC. Translated: CASSPLAGGSSEQYF.

The chain links TRBV18 to TRBJ1-4; TRBD1 is a possible D gene (6 bases). The CDR3 contains 14 residues. The V end lost 3 bases, the J end lost 5 bases, and 10 bases lay between the germline ends. The germline CDR1 and CDR2 sequences are KGHSH and LQKENI. CDR3 residues: CASSPGRGNEKLFF. CDR3 DNA sequence: TGTGCCAGCTCACCGGGGAGGGGGAATGAAAAACTGTTTTTT.

The chain couples TRBV5-1 to TRBJ2-4, with a tentative D call TRBD1 (5 bases). The CDR3 consists of 18 residues. V was shortened by 4 bases and J by 0 bases, with 20 bases between the two germline ends. Germline V gene sequence: CDR1 SGHRS, CDR2 YFSETQ. Here the CDR3 reads CASSPEPQALLAKNIQYF. CDR3 DNA sequence: TGCGCCAGCAGCCCCGAACCACAGGCGCTATTAGCCAAAAACATTCAGTACTTC.

The rearrangement joins TRBV28 to TRBJ1-2, with D possibly matching TRBD1 (6 bases). The germline V gene encodes CDR1 MDHEN and CDR2 SYDVKM. V lost 5 bases and J lost 3, with 13 bases in between. The CDR3 has 14 amino acids. CDR3 region: CASSIKQGHYGYTF. CDR3 DNA: TGTGCCAGCAGTATTAAACAGGGTCACTATGGCTACACCTTC.

Concerning this clone itself: Other DNA sequences in the same sample also yield this CDR3. The J gene is TRBJ2-7, the V gene TRBV5-6; 10 nucleotides line up with TRBD1. The CDR3 loop spans 15 amino acids. Germline V lookup: CDR1 SGHDT, CDR2 YYEEEE. V lost 0 bases, J lost 7 bases, and 7 bases stayed unmatched. CDR3 bases: TGTGCCAGCAGCTTGGGTGGGACAGGGGTCTTTGAGCAGTACTTC. It encodes CASSLGGTGVFEQYF. Filled out from reference TRBV5-6 and TRBJ2-7, the complete variable domain reads DAGVTQSPTHLIKTRGQQVTLRCSPKSGHDTVSWYQQALGQGPQFIFQYYEEEERQRGNFPDRFSGHQFPNYSSELNVNALLLGDSALYLCASSLGGTGVFEQYFGPGTRLTVT.